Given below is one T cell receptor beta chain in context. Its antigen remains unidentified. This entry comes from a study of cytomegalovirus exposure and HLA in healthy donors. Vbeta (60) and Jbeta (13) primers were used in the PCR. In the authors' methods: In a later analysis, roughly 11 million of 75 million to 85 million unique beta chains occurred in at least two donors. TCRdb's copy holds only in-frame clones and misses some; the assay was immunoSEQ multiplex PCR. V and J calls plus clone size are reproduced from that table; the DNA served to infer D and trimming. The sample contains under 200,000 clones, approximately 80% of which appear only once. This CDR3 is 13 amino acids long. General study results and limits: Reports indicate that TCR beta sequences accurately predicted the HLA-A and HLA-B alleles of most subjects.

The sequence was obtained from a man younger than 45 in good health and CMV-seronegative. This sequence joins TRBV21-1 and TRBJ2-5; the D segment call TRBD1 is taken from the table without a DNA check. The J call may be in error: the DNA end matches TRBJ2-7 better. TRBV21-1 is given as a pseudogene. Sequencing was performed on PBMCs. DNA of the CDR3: TGTGCCACCAGGAGGGGGCGGTTCGACGAGCAGTACTTC. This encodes CATRRGRFDEQYF.